This T cell receptor (beta chain) originates from a study of CD8 T cells in Susac syndrome. Sequencing of TCR beta was performed on blood CD8+ and CD4+ T cells. The TEMRA cells underwent FACS enrichment, while the CD8+ and CD4+ T cells underwent negative isolation. The CDR3 is 13 residues long. Per the germline V gene, CDR1 is MNHEY and CDR2 is SVGAGI. Deletions cut 6 bases from V and 3 bases from J, with 11 bases between. The RNA, about 0.45 to 1 ug, was put through reverse transcription using random hexamers. Across 54 Vbeta and 13 Jbeta, immunoSEQ multiplex PCR amplified TCR beta CDR3. TCRdb recomputed calls from the immunoSEQ multiplex PCR reads with MiXCR, one row per CDR3 protein. The data hold approximately 90,000 distinct CDR3 sequences, with approximately 92% observed a single time.

The chain links TRBV6-5 to TRBJ1-2; no clear D gene. Input material: CD8+ T cells from PBMCs. This sequence was found in a human donor in good health. CDR3 nucleotides: TGTGCCAGCAGCGATGACATGGACTATGGCTACACCTTC. Amino acid sequence: CASSDDMDYGYTF.